The 5 T cell receptor beta chains in this list originate from one sample, sequenced in a study of shared clonotypes between healthy human individuals. Assay used: immunoSEQ multiplex PCR; TCRdb lists only in-frame clones, some missing. The sample records 850,000 to 1,200,000 clones, around four fifths being singletons. Sequenced input: memory CD4+ T cells sorted from blood. The subset is: CD45RA-negative fraction. All receptors derive from a man aged 18 to 35 in good health.

V usage is TRBV19 and J usage is TRBJ1-5; no firm D call. CDR3 length: 13 amino acids. CDR1 is LNHDA and CDR2 is SQIVND in the germline V gene (reference sequence). V was shortened by 0 bases and J by 5 bases, with 5 bases between the two germline ends. DNA for the CDR3: TGTGCCAGTAGTATAGATGGGGATCAGCCCCAGCATTTT. This translates into CASSIDGDQPQHF.

CDR3 coding DNA: TGTGCCAGCAGCTTGGACGAGAGAAACACTGAAGCTTTCTTT. This codes for CASSLDERNTEAFF. The V and J genes are TRBV5-4 and TRBJ1-1; D unresolved. Trimming pared 0 bases from V and 2 bases from J, leaving 8 bases between. Germline V gene lookup returns CDR1 SGHNT and CDR2 YYREEE (reference sequence). This CDR3 comprises 14 residues. The full variable domain, rest sourced from reference TRBV5-4 and TRBJ1-1, is ETGVTQSPTHLIKTRGQQVTLRCSSQSGHNTVSWYQQALGQGPQFIFQYYREEENGRGNFPPRFSGLQFPNYSSELNVNALELDDSALYLCASSLDERNTEAFFGQGTRLTVV.

The CDR3 reads CASRISRPGANVLTF. The DNA for the CDR3 is TGTGCCAGTAGGATATCCCGCCCTGGGGCCAACGTCCTGACTTTC. This chain connects TRBV21-1 to TRBJ2-6. TRBV21-1 counts as a pseudogene. The length of the CDR3 is 15 residues.

This chain uses TRBV30 with TRBJ1-5, with no clear D. V lost 1 base and J 0 bases, leaving 7 bases between the germline ends. Germline CDR1 GTSNPN, CDR2 SVGIG (reference sequence). The CDR3 is made up of 14 amino acids. CDR3 loop: CAWSAKGSNQPQHF. The CDR3 DNA is TGTGCCTGGAGTGCCAAAGGTAGCAATCAGCCCCAGCATTTT. The full variable domain, rest sourced from reference TRBV30 and TRBJ1-5, is SQTIHQWPATLVQPVGSPLSLECTVEGTSNPNLYWYRQAAGRGLQLLFYSVGIGQISSEVPQNLSASRPQDRQFILSSKKLLLSDSGFYLCAWSAKGSNQPQHFGDGTRLSIL.

V usage is TRBV5-4 and J usage is TRBJ2-5; tentatively, D is TRBD1 or TRBD2 (5 bases each). Trimming removed 4 bases from V and 3 bases from J, with 13 bases in between. The CDR3 consists of 14 residues. In germline, CDR1 is SGHNT, CDR2 YYREEE (reference sequence). CDR3 protein: CASSPGTAKETQYF. In DNA, the CDR3 is TGTGCCAGCAGCCCTGGGACGGCCAAAGAGACCCAGTACTTC.